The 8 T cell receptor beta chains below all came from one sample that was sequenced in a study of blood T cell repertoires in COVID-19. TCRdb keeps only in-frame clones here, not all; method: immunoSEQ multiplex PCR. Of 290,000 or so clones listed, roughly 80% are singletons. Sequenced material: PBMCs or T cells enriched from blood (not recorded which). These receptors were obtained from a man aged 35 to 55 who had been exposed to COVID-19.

CDR3 amino acids: CASSRGSSYNEQFF. CDR3 DNA sequence: TGTGCCAGCTCCAGGGGTAGCTCCTACAATGAGCAGTTCTTC. V is TRBV18 and J is TRBJ2-1; D possibly corresponds to TRBD1 (6 bases). Trimming took 6 bases from V and 0 from J, leaving 9 bases between them. CDR3 size: 14 residues. Per the germline V gene, CDR1 is KGHSH and CDR2 is LQKENI. Drawing the rest from reference TRBV18 and TRBJ2-1, the complete variable domain is NAGVMQNPRHLVRRRGQEARLRCSPMKGHSHVYWYRQLPEEGLKFMVYLQKENIIDESGMPKERFSAEFPKEGPSILRIQQVVRGDSAAYFCASSRGSSYNEQFFGPGTRLTVL.

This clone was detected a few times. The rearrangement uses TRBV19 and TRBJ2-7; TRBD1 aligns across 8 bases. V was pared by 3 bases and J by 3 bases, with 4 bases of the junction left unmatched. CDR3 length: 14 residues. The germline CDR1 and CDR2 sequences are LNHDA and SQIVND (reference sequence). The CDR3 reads CASSIGTGDYEQYF. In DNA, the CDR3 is TGTGCCAGTAGTATCGGGACAGGTGACTACGAGCAGTACTTC.

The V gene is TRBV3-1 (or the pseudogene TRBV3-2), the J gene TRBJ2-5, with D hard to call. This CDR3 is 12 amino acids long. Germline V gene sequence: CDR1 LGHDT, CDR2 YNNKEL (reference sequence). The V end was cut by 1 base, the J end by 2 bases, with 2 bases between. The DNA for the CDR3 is TGTGCCAGCAGCCAAGTACAAGAGACCCAGTACTTC. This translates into CASSQVQETQYF.

CDR3 nucleotide sequence: TGTGCCAGTAGTATAATCCTGACAGGGAGCTCCTACAATGAGCAGTTCTTC. Translated, it gives CASSIILTGSSYNEQFF. The rearrangement uses TRBV19 and TRBJ2-1; 7 bases agree with TRBD1. Germline V gene sequence: CDR1 LNHDA, CDR2 SQIVND (reference sequence). This CDR3 region has 17 residues. After removal of 2 bases from V and 0 bases from J, the junction contained 7 bases not matched to a gene.

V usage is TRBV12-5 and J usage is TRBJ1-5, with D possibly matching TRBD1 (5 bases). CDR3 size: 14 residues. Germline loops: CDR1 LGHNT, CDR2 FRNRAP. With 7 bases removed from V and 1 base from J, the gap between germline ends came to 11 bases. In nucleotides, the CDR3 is TGTGCTAGTGCCCAGGGCTGGAGCAATCAGCCCCAGCATTTT. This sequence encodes CASAQGWSNQPQHF.

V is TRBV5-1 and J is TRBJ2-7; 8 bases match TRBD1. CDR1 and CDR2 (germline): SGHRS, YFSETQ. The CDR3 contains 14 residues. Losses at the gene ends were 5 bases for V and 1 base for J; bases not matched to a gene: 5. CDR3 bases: TGCGCCAGCAGACCTCGACAGGGGTCCTACGAGCAGTACTTC. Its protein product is CASRPRQGSYEQYF.

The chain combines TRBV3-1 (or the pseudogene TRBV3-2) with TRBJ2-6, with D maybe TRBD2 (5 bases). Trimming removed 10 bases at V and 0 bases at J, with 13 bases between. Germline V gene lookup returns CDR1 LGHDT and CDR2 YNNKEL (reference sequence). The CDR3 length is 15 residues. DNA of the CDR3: TGTGCCACCGAAGCCCGGGGCTCTGGGGCCAACGTCCTGACTTTC. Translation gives CATEARGSGANVLTF.

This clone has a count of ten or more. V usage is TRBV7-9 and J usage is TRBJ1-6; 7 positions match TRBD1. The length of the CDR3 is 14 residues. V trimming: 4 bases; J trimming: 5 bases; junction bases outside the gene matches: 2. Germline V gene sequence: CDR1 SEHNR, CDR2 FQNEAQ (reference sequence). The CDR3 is CASSYGTDNSPLHF. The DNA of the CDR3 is TGTGCCAGCAGCTACGGGACAGATAATTCACCCCTCCACTTT.